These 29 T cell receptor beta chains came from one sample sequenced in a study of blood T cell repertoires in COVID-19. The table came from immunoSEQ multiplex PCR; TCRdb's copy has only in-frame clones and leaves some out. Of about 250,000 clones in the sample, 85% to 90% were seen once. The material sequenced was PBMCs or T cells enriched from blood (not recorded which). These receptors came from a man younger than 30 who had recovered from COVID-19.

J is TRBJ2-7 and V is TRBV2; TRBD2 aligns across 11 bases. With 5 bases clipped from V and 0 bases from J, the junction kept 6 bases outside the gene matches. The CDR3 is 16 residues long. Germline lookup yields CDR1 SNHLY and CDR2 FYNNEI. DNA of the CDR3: TGTGCCAGCAGTCAGGGACTAGCGGCATTCTCCTACGAGCAGTACTTC. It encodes CASSQGLAAFSYEQYF.

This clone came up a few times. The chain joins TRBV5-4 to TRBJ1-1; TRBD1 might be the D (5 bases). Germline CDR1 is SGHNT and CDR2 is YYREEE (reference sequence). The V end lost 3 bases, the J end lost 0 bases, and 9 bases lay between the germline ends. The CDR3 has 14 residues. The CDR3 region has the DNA TGTGCCAGCAGCTACGACAGCCTGAACACTGAAGCTTTCTTT. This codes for CASSYDSLNTEAFF.

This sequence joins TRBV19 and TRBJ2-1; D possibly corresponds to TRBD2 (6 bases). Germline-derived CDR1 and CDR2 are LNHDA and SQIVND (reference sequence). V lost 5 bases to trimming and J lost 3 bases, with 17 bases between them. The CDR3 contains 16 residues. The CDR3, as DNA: TGTGCCAGTAGTGCGGGGACCGGGACTGTCTACAATGAGCAGTTCTTC. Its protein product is CASSAGTGTVYNEQFF.

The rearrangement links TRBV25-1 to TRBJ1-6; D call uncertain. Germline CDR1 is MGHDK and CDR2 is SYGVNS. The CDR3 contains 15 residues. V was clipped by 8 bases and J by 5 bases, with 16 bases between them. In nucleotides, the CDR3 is TGTGCCAGCGGGCAGAGCGGACCTAATAATTCACCCCTCCACTTT. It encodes CASGQSGPNNSPLHF.

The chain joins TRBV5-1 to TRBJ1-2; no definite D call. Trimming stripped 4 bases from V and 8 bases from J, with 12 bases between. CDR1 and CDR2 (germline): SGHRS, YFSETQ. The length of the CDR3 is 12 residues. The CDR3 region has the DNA TGCGCCAGCAGCCCCGGGTACCAGGGCTACACCTTC. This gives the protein CASSPGYQGYTF.

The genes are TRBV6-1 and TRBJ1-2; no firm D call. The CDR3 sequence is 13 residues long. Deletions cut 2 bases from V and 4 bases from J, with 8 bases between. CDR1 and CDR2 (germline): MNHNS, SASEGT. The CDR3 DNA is TGTGCCAGCAGTGAAAACGGGATCTATGGCTACACCTTC. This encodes CASSENGIYGYTF.

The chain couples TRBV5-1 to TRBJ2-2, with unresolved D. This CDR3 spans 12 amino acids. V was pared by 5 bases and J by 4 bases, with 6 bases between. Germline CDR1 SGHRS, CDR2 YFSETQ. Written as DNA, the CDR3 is TGCGCCAGCAGTTTCCGCACCGGGGAGCTGTTTTTT. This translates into CASSFRTGELFF.

The CDR3 DNA sequence: TGTGCCAGCAGCCTCCTCAAAGGACAGGGGGGCACAGATACGCAGTATTTT. This translates into CASSLLKGQGGTDTQYF. V and J are TRBV3-1 (or the pseudogene TRBV3-2) and TRBJ2-3; TRBD1 aligns across 10 bases. Trimming cost V 4 bases and J 1 base; bases outside gene matches: 8. Germline V gene lookup returns CDR1 LGHDT and CDR2 YNNKEL (reference sequence). The CDR3 length is 17 residues.

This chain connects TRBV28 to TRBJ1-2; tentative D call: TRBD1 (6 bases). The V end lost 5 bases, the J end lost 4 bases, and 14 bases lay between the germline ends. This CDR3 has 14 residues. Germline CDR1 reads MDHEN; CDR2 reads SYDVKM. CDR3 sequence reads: CASSGGTGTYGYTF. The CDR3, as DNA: TGTGCCAGCAGTGGGGGTACAGGGACCTATGGCTACACCTTC.

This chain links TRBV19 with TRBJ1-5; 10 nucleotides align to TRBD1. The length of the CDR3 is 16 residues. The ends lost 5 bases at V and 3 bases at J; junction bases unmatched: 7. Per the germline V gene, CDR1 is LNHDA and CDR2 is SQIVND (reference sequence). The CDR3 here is CASSDGTGAYNQPQHF. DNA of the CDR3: TGTGCCAGTAGTGACGGGACAGGGGCCTACAATCAGCCCCAGCATTTT.

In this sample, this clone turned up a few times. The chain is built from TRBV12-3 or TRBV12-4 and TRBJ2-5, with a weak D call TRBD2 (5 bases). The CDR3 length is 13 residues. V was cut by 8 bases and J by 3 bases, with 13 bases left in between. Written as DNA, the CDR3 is TGTGCCAGCCGAGAGCGGATAAAAGAGACCCAGTACTTC. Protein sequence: CASRERIKETQYF.

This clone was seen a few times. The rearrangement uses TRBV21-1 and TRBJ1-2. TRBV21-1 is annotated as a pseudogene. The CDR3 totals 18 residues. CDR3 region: CASSKAGGTGSLGYGYTF. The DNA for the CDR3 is TGTGCCAGCAGCAAAGCTGGGGGGACGGGTTCCTTGGGCTATGGCTACACCTTC.

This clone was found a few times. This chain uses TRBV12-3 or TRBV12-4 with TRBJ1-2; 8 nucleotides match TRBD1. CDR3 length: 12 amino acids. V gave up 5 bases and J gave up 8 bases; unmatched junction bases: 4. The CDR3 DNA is TGTGCCAGCAGTCGGACAGGGTGGGGCTACACCTTC. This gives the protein CASSRTGWGYTF.

The CDR3 DNA is TGCGCCAGCAGTGTGGGACAGGGGAACCCCTACGAGCAGTACTTC. It translates to CASSVGQGNPYEQYF. This chain links TRBV5-1 with TRBJ2-7, with 10 positions matching TRBD1. V lost 5 bases, J lost 2 bases, and 7 bases stayed unmatched. There are 15 residues in the CDR3. The germline gives CDR1 SGHRS, CDR2 YFSETQ.

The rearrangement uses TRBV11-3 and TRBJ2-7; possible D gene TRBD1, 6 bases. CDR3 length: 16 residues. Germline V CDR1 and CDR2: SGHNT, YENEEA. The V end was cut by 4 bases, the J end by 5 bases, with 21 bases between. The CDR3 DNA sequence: TGTGCCAGCAGCTCGCGCCTACAGGGTTCTGCTGACGAGCAGTACTTC. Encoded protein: CASSSRLQGSADEQYF.

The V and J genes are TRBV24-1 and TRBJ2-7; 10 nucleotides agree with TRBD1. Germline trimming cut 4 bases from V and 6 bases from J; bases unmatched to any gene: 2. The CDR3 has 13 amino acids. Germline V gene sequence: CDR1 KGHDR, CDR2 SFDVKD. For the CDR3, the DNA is TGTGCCACCAGTGACCGGGACAGGGGCGAGCAGTACTTC. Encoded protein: CATSDRDRGEQYF.

The CDR3 is CASSPGGNTIYF. CDR3 sequence (DNA): TGTGCCAGCAGCCCGGGGGGAAACACCATATATTTT. The rearrangement joins TRBV7-2 to TRBJ1-3; no definite D call. CDR3 size: 12 residues. Germline CDR1 SGHTA, CDR2 FQGNSA. With 5 bases removed from V and 4 bases from J, the gap between germline ends came to 6 bases.

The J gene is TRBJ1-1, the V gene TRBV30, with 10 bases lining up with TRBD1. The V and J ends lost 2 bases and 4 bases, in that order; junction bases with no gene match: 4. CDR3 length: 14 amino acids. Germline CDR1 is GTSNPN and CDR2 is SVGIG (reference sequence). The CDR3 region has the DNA TGTGCCTGGAGTCCGGGACAGGGGAGCACTGAAGCTTTCTTT. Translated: CAWSPGQGSTEAFF.

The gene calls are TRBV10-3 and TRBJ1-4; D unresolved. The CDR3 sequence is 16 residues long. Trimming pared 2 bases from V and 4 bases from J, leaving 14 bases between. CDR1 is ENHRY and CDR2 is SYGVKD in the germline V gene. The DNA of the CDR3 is TGTGCCATCAGTGAGGGGAGGACCGGAGGTAATGAAAAACTGTTTTTT. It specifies CAISEGRTGGNEKLFF.

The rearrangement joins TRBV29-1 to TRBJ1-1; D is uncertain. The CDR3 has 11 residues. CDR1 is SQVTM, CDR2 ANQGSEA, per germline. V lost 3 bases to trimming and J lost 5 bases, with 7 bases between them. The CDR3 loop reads CSVDSGTEAFF. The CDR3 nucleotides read TGCAGCGTTGATTCGGGAACTGAAGCTTTCTTT.

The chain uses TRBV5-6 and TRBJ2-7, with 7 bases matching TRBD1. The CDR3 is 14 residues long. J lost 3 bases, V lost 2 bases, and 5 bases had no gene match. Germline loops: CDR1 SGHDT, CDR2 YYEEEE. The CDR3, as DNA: TGTGCCAGCAGCTTCATGGGACAGAACTACGAGCAGTACTTC. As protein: CASSFMGQNYEQYF. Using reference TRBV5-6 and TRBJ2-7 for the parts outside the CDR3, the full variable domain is DAGVTQSPTHLIKTRGQQVTLRCSPKSGHDTVSWYQQALGQGPQFIFQYYEEEERQRGNFPDRFSGHQFPNYSSELNVNALLLGDSALYLCASSFMGQNYEQYFGPGTRLTVT.

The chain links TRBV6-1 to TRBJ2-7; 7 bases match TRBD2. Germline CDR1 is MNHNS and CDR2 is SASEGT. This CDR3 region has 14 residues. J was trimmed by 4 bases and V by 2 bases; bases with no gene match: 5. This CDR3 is CASSEFSSGYEQYF. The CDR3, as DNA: TGTGCCAGCAGTGAATTTAGTAGCGGGTACGAGCAGTACTTC.

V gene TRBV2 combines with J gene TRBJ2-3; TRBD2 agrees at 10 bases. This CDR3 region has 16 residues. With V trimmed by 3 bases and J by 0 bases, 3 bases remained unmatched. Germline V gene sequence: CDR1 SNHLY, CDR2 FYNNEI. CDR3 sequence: CASSEVAGGSTDTQYF. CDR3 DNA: TGTGCCAGCAGTGAGGTAGCGGGAGGTAGCACAGATACGCAGTATTTT.

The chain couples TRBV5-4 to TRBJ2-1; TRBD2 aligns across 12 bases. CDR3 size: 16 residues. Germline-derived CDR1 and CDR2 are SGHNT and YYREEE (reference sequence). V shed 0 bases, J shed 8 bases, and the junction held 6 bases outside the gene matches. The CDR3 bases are TGTGCCAGCAGCTTGGAGCTAGCGGGGGGGTTCGATGAGCAGTTCTTC. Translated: CASSLELAGGFDEQFF.

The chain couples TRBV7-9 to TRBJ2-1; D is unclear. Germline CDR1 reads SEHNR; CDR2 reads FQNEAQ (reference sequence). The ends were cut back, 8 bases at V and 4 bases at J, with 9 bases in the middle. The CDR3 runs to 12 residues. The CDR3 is CASLSSYNEQFF. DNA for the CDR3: TGTGCCAGCCTATCCTCGTACAATGAGCAGTTCTTC.

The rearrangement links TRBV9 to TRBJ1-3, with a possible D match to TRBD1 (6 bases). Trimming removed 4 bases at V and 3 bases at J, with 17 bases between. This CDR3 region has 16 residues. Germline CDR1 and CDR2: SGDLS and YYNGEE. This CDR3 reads CASSPRTGLDGNTIYF. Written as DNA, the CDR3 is TGTGCCAGCAGCCCGCGAACAGGGTTGGATGGAAACACCATATATTTT. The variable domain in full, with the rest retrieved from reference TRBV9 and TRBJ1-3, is DSGVTQTPKHLITATGQRVTLRCSPRSGDLSVYWYQQSLDQGLQFLIQYYNGEERAKGNILERFSAQQFPDLHSELNLSSLELGDSALYFCASSPRTGLDGNTIYFGEGSWLTVV.

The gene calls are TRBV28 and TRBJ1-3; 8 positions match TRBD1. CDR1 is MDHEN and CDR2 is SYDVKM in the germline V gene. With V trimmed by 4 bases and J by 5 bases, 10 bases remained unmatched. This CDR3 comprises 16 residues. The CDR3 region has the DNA TGTGCCAGCAGTTCACCGGGACAGGTCTACAGAAACACCATATATTTT. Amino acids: CASSSPGQVYRNTIYF. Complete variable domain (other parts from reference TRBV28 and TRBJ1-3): DVKVTQSSRYLVKRTGEKVFLECVQDMDHENMFWYRQDPGLGLRLIYFSYDVKMKEKGDIPEGYSVSREKKERFSLILESASTNQTSMYLCASSSPGQVYRNTIYFGEGSWLTVV.

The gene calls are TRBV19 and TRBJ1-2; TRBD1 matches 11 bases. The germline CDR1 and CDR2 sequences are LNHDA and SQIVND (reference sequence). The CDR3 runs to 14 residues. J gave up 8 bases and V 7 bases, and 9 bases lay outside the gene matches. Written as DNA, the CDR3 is TGTGCCAGTAACAACGGACAGGGGGCTGGCGGCTACACCTTC. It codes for CASNNGQGAGGYTF.

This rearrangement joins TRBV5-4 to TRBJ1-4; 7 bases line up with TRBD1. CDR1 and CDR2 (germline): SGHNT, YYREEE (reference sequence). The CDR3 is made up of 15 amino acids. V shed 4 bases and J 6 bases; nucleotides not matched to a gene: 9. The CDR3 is CASSQYRGEDEKLFF. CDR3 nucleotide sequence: TGTGCCAGCAGCCAATACAGGGGAGAAGATGAAAAACTGTTTTTT. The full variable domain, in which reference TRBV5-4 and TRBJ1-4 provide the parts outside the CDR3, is ETGVTQSPTHLIKTRGQQVTLRCSSQSGHNTVSWYQQALGQGPQFIFQYYREEENGRGNFPPRFSGLQFPNYSSELNVNALELDDSALYLCASSQYRGEDEKLFFGSGTQLSVL.